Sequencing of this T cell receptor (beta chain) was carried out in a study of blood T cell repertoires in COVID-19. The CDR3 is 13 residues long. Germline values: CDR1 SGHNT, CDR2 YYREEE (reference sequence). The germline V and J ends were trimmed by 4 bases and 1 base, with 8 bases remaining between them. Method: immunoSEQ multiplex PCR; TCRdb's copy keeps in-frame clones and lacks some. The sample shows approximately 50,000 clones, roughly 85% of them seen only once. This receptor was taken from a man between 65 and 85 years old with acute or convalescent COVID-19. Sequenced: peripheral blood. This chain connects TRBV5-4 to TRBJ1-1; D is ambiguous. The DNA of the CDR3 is TGTGCCAGCAGCGCGGGAGGGAACACTGAAGCTTTCTTT. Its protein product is CASSAGGNTEAFF.